This paragraph reports one T cell receptor beta chain. There is no known antigen for this receptor. No base quality values were provided; no much bigger clone lies one nucleotide off. This entry is derived from a study of CD8 T cells in ankylosing spondylitis (TCRdb year 2017). Describing the broader study: The study profiled T cell receptor beta repertoires in healthy donors and ankylosing spondylitis patients to find disease-linked TCR variants. Samples of peripheral blood were taken, and for ankylosing spondylitis patients, synovial fluid was collected as well. The full study cohort was made up of roughly 25 ankylosing spondylitis patients and around 100 healthy donors.

Overall results and qualifications from the work: A TCR beta motif made up of several highly homologous amino acid variants appeared to be characteristic of blood from ankylosing spondylitis patients. The disease-linked clones were reported as significantly enriched in matched synovial fluid samples from ankylosing spondylitis patients. The disease-linked clones showed a CD8+ phenotype and occurred at relatively low frequencies in peripheral blood. Some motif variants had previously been reported in the synovial fluid and blood of reactive arthritis patients, which suggests shared mechanisms of disease initiation.

CDR1 SNHLY and CDR2 FYNNEI were looked up in the germline V gene. There are 13 amino acids in the CDR3, from cysteine to phenylalanine inclusive. The DNA shown is the 39-base CDR3, in frame from base 1. The junction carries 11 bases between V and J, which are trimmed by 7 bases and 5 bases respectively. The sample was run on an Illumina HiSeq 2500. Quantitative 5'-RACE with molecular barcodes was the method used to prepare the TCR beta libraries. In the original analysis: To identify disease-linked TCR variants, a new computational method was used, one built on a probabilistic model of VDJ rearrangement. TCRdb reprocessing: public reads trimmed at Q25 with fastp, clones called with MiXCR, in-frame beta chains kept. Identical CDR3 protein sequences are pooled into one entry, listed with their most common genes and DNA. The V and J calls follow TCRdb's processing rather than the paper's. Within this sample are around 250,000 distinct CDR3 sequences, with around 10% of them counted one time only. Approximately 6.6% of the sample lies in the top ten.

This receptor was taken from a male donor with ankylosing spondylitis or in good health (not recorded which). This chain is built from TRBV2 and TRBJ1-4; the D gene cannot be resolved reliably. The specimen sequenced was blood, either unsorted or a sorted T cell fraction (not recorded which). The bases read TGTGCCAGCATTTTGAGACGAAATGAAAAACTGTTTTTT. Its translation is CASILRRNEKLFF.